What follows are 11 T cell receptor beta chains derived from one specimen sequenced in a study of blood T cell repertoires in COVID-19. The method was immunoSEQ multiplex PCR; TCRdb's version includes in-frame clones alone and lacks a portion of them. The repertoire includes 250,000 to 350,000 clones, 85% to 90% of them detected once, and approximately 2.9% sits in the top ten. Sequenced: peripheral blood. Every receptor here comes from a woman between 25 and 40 years old with COVID-19, enrolled during active disease.

The J gene is TRBJ2-7, the V gene TRBV24-1; D might be TRBD1 (6 bases). V was trimmed by 4 bases and J by 6 bases, leaving 12 bases between them. This CDR3 is 13 amino acids long. Germline CDR1 KGHDR, CDR2 SFDVKD. The CDR3: CATSDLDRPEQYF. CDR3 coding DNA: TGTGCCACCAGTGACCTCGACAGGCCCGAGCAGTACTTC.

The chain uses TRBV12-5 and TRBJ1-4, with TRBD1 matching over 8 bases. The V segment lost 3 bases and the J segment 4 bases; nucleotides outside the gene matches: 4. The V gene's germline CDR1 is LGHNT and CDR2 FRNRAP. The CDR3 is 15 residues long. As DNA, the CDR3 is TGTGCTAGTGGTTTAATCGGGACAGGTAATGAAAAACTGTTTTTT. Residues: CASGLIGTGNEKLFF. Drawing the rest from reference TRBV12-5 and TRBJ1-4, the complete variable domain is DARVTQTPRHKVTEMGQEVTMRCQPILGHNTVFWYRQTMMQGLELLAYFRNRAPLDDSGMPKDRFSAEMPDATLATLKIQPSEPRDSAVYFCASGLIGTGNEKLFFGSGTQLSVL.

This clone has just a few counts. The rearrangement links TRBV20-1 to TRBJ1-4; perhaps TRBD1 as D (5 bases). Trimming stripped 3 bases from V and 5 bases from J, with 13 bases between. CDR1 DFQATT and CDR2 SNEGSKA come from the germline V gene (reference sequence). The CDR3 consists of 14 residues. The CDR3 DNA reads as TGCAGTGCTAGTGGCGGGGGTAACAATGAAAAACTGTTTTTT. Its protein product is CSASGGGNNEKLFF.

This chain joins TRBV6-6 and TRBJ2-1, with 7 bases matching TRBD1. The J segment lost 3 bases and the V segment lost 6 bases, leaving 8 bases of the junction unmatched. The CDR3 runs to 15 residues. Germline-derived CDR1 and CDR2 are MNHNY and SVGAGI (reference sequence). This chain's CDR3 is CASSRQGRVYNEQFF. The CDR3 region has the DNA TGTGCCAGCAGCCGACAGGGCAGGGTCTACAATGAGCAGTTCTTC.

The V call is TRBV10-1, the J call TRBJ2-3; tentative D call: TRBD1 (6 bases). Germline V CDR1 and CDR2: WNHNN, SYGVQD (reference sequence). Trimming removed 8 bases at V and 5 bases at J, with 11 bases between. The CDR3 runs 12 residues. CDR3 region: CASGSGEDTQYF. The CDR3 nucleotides read TGCGCCAGCGGATCAGGGGAAGATACGCAGTATTTT.

This clone was detected a few times. V usage is TRBV7-2 and J usage is TRBJ1-3; a possible D gene is TRBD1 (6 bases). The CDR3 has 14 residues. The germline V and J ends were trimmed by 7 bases and 2 bases, with 12 bases remaining between them. Germline assignment: CDR1 SGHTA and CDR2 FQGNSA. CDR3 sequence (DNA): TGTGCCAGCATCTCCAGACAGGCTGGAAACACCATATATTTT. Its translation is CASISRQAGNTIYF.

The chain links TRBV3-1 (or the pseudogene TRBV3-2) to TRBJ2-1, with a weak D call TRBD2 (5 bases). The CDR3 consists of 16 residues. V was trimmed by 5 bases and J by 4 bases, leaving 18 bases between them. In germline, CDR1 is LGHDT, CDR2 YNNKEL (reference sequence). CDR3 DNA sequence: TGTGCCAGCAGCAAAAGCGGATCGGAGCGGTACAATGAGCAGTTCTTC. Its translation: CASSKSGSERYNEQFF.

The rearrangement uses TRBV3-1 (or the pseudogene TRBV3-2) and TRBJ1-2; 9 bases agree with TRBD1. CDR3 size: 16 residues. V lost 5 bases, J lost 4 bases, and 11 bases stayed unmatched. CDR1 LGHDT and CDR2 YNNKEL come from the germline V gene (reference sequence). CDR3 loop: CASSIMRGQGLYGYTF. The CDR3 DNA follows: TGTGCCAGCAGCATCATGCGGGGACAGGGACTCTATGGCTACACCTTC.

V is TRBV7-9 and J is TRBJ1-1; perhaps TRBD1 as D (5 bases). The CDR3 covers 14 residues. The germline gives CDR1 SEHNR, CDR2 FQNEAQ (reference sequence). The V end was cut by 3 bases, the J end by 2 bases, with 10 bases between. CDR3 region: CASSFAGRNTEAFF. CDR3 in DNA: TGTGCCAGCAGCTTTGCAGGGCGCAACACTGAAGCTTTCTTT.

The genes are TRBV5-5 and TRBJ2-3; 14 nucleotides line up with TRBD2. CDR3 length: 20 residues. Germline trimming cut 2 bases from V and 3 bases from J; bases unmatched to any gene: 14. Germline assignment: CDR1 SGHKS and CDR2 YYEKEE (reference sequence). The CDR3 region is CASSFRGGLAGVGGTDTQYF. CDR3 sequence (DNA): TGTGCCAGCAGCTTCAGGGGGGGACTAGCGGGAGTCGGAGGTACAGATACGCAGTATTTT. Using reference TRBV5-5 and TRBJ2-3 for the parts outside the CDR3, the full variable domain is DAGVTQSPTHLIKTRGQQVTLRCSPISGHKSVSWYQQVLGQGPQFIFQYYEKEERGRGNFPDRFSARQFPNYSSELNVNALLLGDSALYLCASSFRGGLAGVGGTDTQYFGPGTRLTVL.

The V call is TRBV2, the J call TRBJ1-1; D perhaps matches TRBD1 (6 bases). This CDR3 spans 14 amino acids. The ends were cut back, 5 bases at V and 10 bases at J, with 20 bases in the middle. Germline CDR1 SNHLY, CDR2 FYNNEI. CDR3 sequence: CASSRLVGGDGAFF. The DNA for the CDR3 is TGTGCCAGCAGTCGACTGGTTGGGGGCGACGGAGCTTTCTTT.